The T cell receptor (beta chain) described here comes from a study of blood T cell repertoires in COVID-19. Study summary: In each case, the material was cDNA or gDNA derived from T cells, B-cell-depleted T cells, or PBMCs.

In the original analysis: Amplifying reference gene primers gave estimates of nucleated cell counts. TCRdb's copy holds only in-frame clones and misses some; the assay was immunoSEQ multiplex PCR. The V and J calls and clone size were taken over from that table, and D and trimming were inferred from the DNA. The data show 120,000 to 150,000 clones, about 70% seen once. Germline values: CDR1 KGHDR, CDR2 SFDVKD. The CDR3 length is 15 residues. Deletions cut 4 bases from V and 2 bases from J, with 11 bases between. Sequencing was performed on peripheral blood. The rearrangement links TRBV24-1 to TRBJ1-5; maybe TRBD1 (6 bases). This TCR derives from an older man with acute or convalescent COVID-19. This CDR3 is CATSDPGVGNQPQHF. CDR3 coding DNA: TGTGCCACCAGTGACCCAGGGGTCGGCAATCAGCCCCAGCATTTT.